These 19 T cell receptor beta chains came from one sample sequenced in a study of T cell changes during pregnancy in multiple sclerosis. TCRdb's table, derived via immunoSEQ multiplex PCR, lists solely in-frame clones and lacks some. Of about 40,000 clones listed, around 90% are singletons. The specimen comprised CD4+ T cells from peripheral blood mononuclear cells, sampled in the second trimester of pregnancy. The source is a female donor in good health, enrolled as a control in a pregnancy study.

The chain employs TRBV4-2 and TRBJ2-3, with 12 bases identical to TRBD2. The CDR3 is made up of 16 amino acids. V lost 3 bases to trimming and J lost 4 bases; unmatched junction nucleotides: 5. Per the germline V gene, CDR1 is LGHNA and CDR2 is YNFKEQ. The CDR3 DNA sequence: TGTGCCAGCAGCCAGACAACTAGCGGGAGGTCAGATACGCAGTATTTT. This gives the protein CASSQTTSGRSDTQYF.

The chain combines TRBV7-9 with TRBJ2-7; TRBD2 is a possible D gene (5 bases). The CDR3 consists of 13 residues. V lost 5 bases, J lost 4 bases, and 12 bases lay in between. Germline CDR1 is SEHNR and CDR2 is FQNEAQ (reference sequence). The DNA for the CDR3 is TGTGCCAGCAGCCCCACTAGTGTTTACGAGCAGTACTTC. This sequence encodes CASSPTSVYEQYF.

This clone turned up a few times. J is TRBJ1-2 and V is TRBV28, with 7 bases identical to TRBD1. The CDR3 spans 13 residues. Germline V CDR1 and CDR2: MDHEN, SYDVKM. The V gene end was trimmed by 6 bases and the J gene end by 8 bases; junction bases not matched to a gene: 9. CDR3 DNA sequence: TGTGCCAGCAGCCTTAGACAGGGTCTCGGCTACACCTTC. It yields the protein CASSLRQGLGYTF.

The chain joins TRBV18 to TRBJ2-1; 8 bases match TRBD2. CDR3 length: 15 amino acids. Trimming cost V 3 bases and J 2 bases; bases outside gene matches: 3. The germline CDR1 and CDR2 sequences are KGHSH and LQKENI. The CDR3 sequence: CASSPGGGTYNEQFF. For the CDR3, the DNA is TGTGCCAGCTCACCGGGCGGGGGGACCTACAATGAGCAGTTCTTC.

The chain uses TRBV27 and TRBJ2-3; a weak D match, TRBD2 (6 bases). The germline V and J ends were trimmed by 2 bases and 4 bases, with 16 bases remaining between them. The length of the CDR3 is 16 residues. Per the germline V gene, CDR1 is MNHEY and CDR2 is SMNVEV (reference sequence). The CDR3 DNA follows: TGTGCCAGCAGTTTAGGGGGACTTTCAGGACCAGATACGCAGTATTTT. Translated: CASSLGGLSGPDTQYF.

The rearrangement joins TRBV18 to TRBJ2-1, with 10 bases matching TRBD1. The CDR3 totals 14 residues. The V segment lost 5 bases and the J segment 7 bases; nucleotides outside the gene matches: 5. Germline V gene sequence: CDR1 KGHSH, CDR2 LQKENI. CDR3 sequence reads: CASSSGQGFNEQFF. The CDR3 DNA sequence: TGTGCCAGCTCATCGGGACAGGGGTTTAATGAGCAGTTCTTC.

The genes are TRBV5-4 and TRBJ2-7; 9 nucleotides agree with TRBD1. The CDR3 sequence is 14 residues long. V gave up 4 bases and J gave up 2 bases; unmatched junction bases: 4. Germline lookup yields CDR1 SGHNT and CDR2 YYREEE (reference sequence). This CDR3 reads CASSKGQGTYEQYF. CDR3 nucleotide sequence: TGTGCCAGCAGCAAGGGACAGGGCACCTACGAGCAGTACTTC.

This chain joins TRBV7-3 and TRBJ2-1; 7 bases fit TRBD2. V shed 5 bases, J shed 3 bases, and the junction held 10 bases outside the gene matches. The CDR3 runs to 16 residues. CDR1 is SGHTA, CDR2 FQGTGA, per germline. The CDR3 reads CASSPTPRESYNEQFF. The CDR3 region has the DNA TGTGCCAGCAGCCCCACTCCGCGGGAGAGCTACAATGAGCAGTTCTTC.

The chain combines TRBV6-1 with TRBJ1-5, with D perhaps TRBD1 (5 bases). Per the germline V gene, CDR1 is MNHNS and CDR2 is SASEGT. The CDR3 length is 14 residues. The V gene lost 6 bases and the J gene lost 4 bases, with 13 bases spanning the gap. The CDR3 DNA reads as TGTGCCAGCAGCGTCCAGGGAGGGAATCAGCCCCAGCATTTT. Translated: CASSVQGGNQPQHF.

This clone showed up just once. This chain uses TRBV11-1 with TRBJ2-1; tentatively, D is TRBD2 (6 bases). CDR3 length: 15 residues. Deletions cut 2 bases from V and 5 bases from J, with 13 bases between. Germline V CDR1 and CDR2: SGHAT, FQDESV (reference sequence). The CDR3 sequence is CASSLPGLWDNEQFF. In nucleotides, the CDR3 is TGTGCCAGCAGCTTACCGGGACTGTGGGACAATGAGCAGTTCTTC.

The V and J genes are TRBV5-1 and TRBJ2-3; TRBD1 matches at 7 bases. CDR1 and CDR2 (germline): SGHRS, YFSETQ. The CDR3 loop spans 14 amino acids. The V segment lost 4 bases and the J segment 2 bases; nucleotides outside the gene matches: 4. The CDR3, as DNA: TGCGCCAGCAGCGGGGGACAGCTCACAGATACGCAGTATTTT. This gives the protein CASSGGQLTDTQYF.

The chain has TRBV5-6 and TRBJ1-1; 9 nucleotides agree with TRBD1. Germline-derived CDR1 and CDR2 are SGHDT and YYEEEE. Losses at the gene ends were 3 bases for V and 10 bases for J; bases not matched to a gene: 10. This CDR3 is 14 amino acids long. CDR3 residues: CASSYRDREQVAFF. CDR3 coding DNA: TGTGCCAGCAGCTACCGGGACAGGGAACAGGTAGCTTTCTTT.

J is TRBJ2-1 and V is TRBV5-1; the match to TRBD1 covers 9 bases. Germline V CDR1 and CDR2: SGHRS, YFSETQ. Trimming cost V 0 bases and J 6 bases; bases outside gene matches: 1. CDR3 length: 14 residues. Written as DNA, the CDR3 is TGCGCCAGCAGCTTGGGGGACAGGGTCAATGAGCAGTTCTTC. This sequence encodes CASSLGDRVNEQFF.

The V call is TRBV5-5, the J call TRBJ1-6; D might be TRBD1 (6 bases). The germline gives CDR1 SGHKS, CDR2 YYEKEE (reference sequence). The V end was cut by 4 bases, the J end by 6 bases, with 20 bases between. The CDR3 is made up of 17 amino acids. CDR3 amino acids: CASSTLDSSSFNSPLHF. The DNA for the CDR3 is TGTGCCAGCAGCACGCTGGACAGCTCCAGCTTTAATTCACCCCTCCACTTT.

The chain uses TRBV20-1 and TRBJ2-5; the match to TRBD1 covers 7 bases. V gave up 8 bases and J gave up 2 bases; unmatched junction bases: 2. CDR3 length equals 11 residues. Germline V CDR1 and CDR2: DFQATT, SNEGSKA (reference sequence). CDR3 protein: CSIQGQETQYF. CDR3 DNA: TGCAGTATACAGGGGCAAGAGACCCAGTACTTC.

CDR3 nucleotides: TGTGCCAGCAGCCTGGGCCGGCAGCGGTGGTCCAATGAGCAGTTCTTC. It translates to CASSLGRQRWSNEQFF. The chain combines TRBV11-2 with TRBJ2-1, with a weak D call TRBD2 (5 bases). V lost 5 bases and J 6 bases, leaving 20 bases between the germline ends. Germline V gene lookup returns CDR1 SGHAT and CDR2 FQNNGV. The CDR3 runs 16 residues.

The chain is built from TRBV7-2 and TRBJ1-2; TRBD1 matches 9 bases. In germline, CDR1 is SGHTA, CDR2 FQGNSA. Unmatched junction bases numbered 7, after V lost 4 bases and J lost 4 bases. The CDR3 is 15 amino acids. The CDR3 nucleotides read TGTGCCAGCAGCTCTTGGGACAGGGCGTCCTATGGCTACACCTTC. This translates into CASSSWDRASYGYTF.

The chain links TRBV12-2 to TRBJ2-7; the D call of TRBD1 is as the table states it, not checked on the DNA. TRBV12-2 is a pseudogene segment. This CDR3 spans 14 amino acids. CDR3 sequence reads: CASRIPTGPYEQYF. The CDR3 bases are TGTGCAAGTCGCATTCCGACAGGACCGTACGAGCAGTACTTC.

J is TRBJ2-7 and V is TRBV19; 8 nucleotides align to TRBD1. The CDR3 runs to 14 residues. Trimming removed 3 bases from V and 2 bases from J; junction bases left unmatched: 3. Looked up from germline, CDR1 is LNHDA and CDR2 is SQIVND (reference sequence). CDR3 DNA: TGTGCCAGTAGTATCCGGGACAGGACCTACGAGCAGTACTTC. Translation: CASSIRDRTYEQYF.